This T cell receptor (beta chain) is drawn from a study of blood T cell repertoires in COVID-19. The sample holds one count of this clone. How the authors handled the data: Scientists estimated how many nucleated cells there were by amplifying reference gene primers. Using immunoSEQ multiplex PCR, the repertoire was profiled, and TCRdb retains in-frame clones only, with some absent. V, J and clone size are taken as reported in that table, and D and trimming were inferred from the DNA itself. The sample holds hundreds of thousands of clones; more than 85% are singletons and the top ten take 1% to 1.5%. CDR3 length equals 18 residues. The germline V gene encodes CDR1 SEHNR and CDR2 FQNEAQ (reference sequence). The V end was cut by 5 bases, the J end by 1 base, with 24 bases between.

The TCR sequence derives from a man between 65 and 85 years old with acute or convalescent COVID-19. This chain uses TRBV7-9 with TRBJ2-7; perhaps TRBD2 as D (7 bases). Specimen: peripheral blood. CDR3 loop: CASSRAGNRVGGSYEQYF. CDR3 DNA: TGTGCCAGCAGCCGCGCCGGGAACAGGGTGGGAGGGTCCTACGAGCAGTACTTC.